This T cell receptor (beta chain) was identified during a study of blood T cells in healthy people across ages. Study in general: The capture of about one barcoded beta molecule per two T cells was achieved by template switching.

Study-wide results and caveats: Observed TCR beta diversity showed a strong correlation with the percentage of naive T cells as measured by flow cytometry. The unsorted PBMCs prevented any conclusive comparison of naive versus antigen-experienced cells.

A J-beta primer mix and a sample-barcoded 5' primer were used in a second PCR of roughly 7 to 12 cycles. One entry per CDR3 protein results from TCRdb running MiXCR on the 5' RACE reads. This table has roughly 1.6 million distinct CDR3 sequences, 34% appearing once. To note about this clonotype: Its antigen is undetermined.

Trimming shortened V by 5 bases and J by 8 bases, and 20 bases separated the two germline ends. Per germline, CDR1 SGHRS and CDR2 YFSETQ. The CDR3 extends over 15 amino acids. Peripheral blood was drawn, ten milliliters per donor. Sequences were obtained from blood. The chain is built from TRBV5-1 and TRBJ2-1; tentatively, D is TRBD1 or TRBD2 (5 bases each). This TCR was recovered from a young woman in good health. CDR3 nucleotide sequence: TGCGCCAGCAGGCCAGCCGGGACCCCCGCGGATGAGCAGTTCTTC. Its protein product is CASRPAGTPADEQFF.